The 18 T cell receptor beta chains reported below all come from one sample, sequenced in a study of blood T cell repertoires in COVID-19. The repertoire was sequenced with immunoSEQ multiplex PCR; TCRdb's copy has only in-frame clones and lacks some. The sample has fewer than 450,000 clones, 80% to 95% seen once. The sequenced sample was PBMCs or T cells enriched from blood (not recorded which). All receptors derive from a man younger than 35 who had recovered from COVID-19.

This clone was seen a single time. The chain combines TRBV19 with TRBJ1-5; D is perhaps TRBD1 (6 bases). V was trimmed by 7 bases and J by 3 bases, leaving 10 bases between them. This CDR3 contains 13 residues. CDR1 and CDR2 (germline): LNHDA, SQIVND (reference sequence). The CDR3 is CASTGQFNQPQHF. The CDR3 bases are TGTGCCAGTACCGGACAGTTCAATCAGCCCCAGCATTTT. Full variable domain (rest looked up from reference TRBV19 and TRBJ1-5): DGGITQSPKYLFRKEGQNVTLSCEQNLNHDAMYWYRQDPGQGLRLIYYSQIVNDFQKGDIAEGYSVSREKKESFPLTVTSAQKNPTAFYLCASTGQFNQPQHFGDGTRLSIL.

The chain joins TRBV16 to TRBJ1-5; D is unresolved. CDR1 and CDR2 (germline): KGHSY, FQNENV. Trimming took 7 bases from V and 5 from J, leaving 9 bases between them. The CDR3 has 12 amino acids. Written as DNA, the CDR3 is TGTGCCAGCACAGATTTCGATCAGCCCCAGCATTTT. Translation: CASTDFDQPQHF.

The rearrangement uses TRBV25-1 and TRBJ1-6; a weak D match, TRBD1 (5 bases). The CDR3 runs to 13 residues. Per the germline V gene, CDR1 is MGHDK and CDR2 is SYGVNS. Between the trimmed V and J ends, which lost 6 bases and 6 bases, there was a span of 9 bases. The CDR3 nucleotides are TGTGCCAGCAGACAGGTCTCTAATTCACCCCTCCACTTT. This sequence encodes CASRQVSNSPLHF. Full variable domain (remainder filled in from reference TRBV25-1 and TRBJ1-6): EADIYQTPRYLVIGTGKKITLECSQTMGHDKMYWYQQDPGMELHLIHYSYGVNSTEKGDLSSESTVSRIRTEHFPLTLESARPSHTSQYLCASRQVSNSPLHFGNGTRLTVT.

The rearrangement links TRBV10-1 to TRBJ2-1; 13 nucleotides align to TRBD2. V lost 4 bases, J lost 10 bases, and 1 base stayed unmatched. CDR1 and CDR2 from the germline V gene are WNHNN and SYGVQD (reference sequence). The CDR3 covers 13 residues. This CDR3 reads CASSAGLAGEQFF. CDR3 in DNA: TGCGCCAGCAGTGCGGGACTAGCGGGAGAGCAGTTCTTC.

This chain links TRBV2 with TRBJ1-1; tentatively, D is TRBD1 (5 bases). The V and J ends lost 3 bases and 11 bases respectively, with 10 bases between them. The germline gives CDR1 SNHLY, CDR2 FYNNEI. This CDR3 has 11 residues. The CDR3 sequence is CASSEVAGAFF. The CDR3 DNA reads TGTGCCAGCAGTGAGGTGGCAGGGGCTTTCTTT.

The chain joins TRBV28 to TRBJ1-5; tentative D call: TRBD1 (5 bases). CDR1 and CDR2 (germline): MDHEN, SYDVKM. This CDR3 is 17 amino acids long. V was cut by 6 bases and J by 2 bases, with 20 bases left in between. The CDR3 nucleotides read TGTGCCAGCAGGGGTCGGGGGACCCCTATGGGCAATCAGCCCCAGCATTTT. As protein: CASRGRGTPMGNQPQHF.

J is TRBJ2-5 and V is TRBV3-1 (or the pseudogene TRBV3-2); 12 bases align to TRBD2. Losses at the gene ends were 4 bases for V and 1 base for J; bases not matched to a gene: 4. The CDR3 has 16 residues. CDR1 and CDR2 from the germline V gene are LGHDT and YNNKEL (reference sequence). This CDR3 is CASSRRTSGVQETQYF. DNA for the CDR3: TGTGCCAGCAGCCGCCGGACTAGCGGGGTCCAAGAGACCCAGTACTTC.

The genes are TRBV2 and TRBJ2-3; 14 bases match TRBD2. Trimming removed 6 bases from V and 1 base from J; junction bases left unmatched: 0. The CDR3 runs to 15 residues. From germline, CDR1 is SNHLY and CDR2 FYNNEI. The CDR3 region is CASRGLAGGTDTQYF. The CDR3 bases are TGTGCCAGCAGGGGACTAGCGGGAGGCACAGATACGCAGTATTTT.

This sequence joins TRBV28 and TRBJ1-5, with TRBD1 matching 7 bases. Looked up from germline, CDR1 is MDHEN and CDR2 is SYDVKM. The CDR3 runs 14 residues. Trimming at V came to 9 bases and at J to 5 bases, leaving 10 bases not matched to a gene. The CDR3 spells CASNGRDSYQPQHF. The DNA of the CDR3 is TGTGCCAGTAATGGGCGGGACAGTTATCAGCCCCAGCATTTT.

The J gene is TRBJ2-7, the V gene TRBV18; 7 positions agree with TRBD1. Looked up from germline, CDR1 is KGHSH and CDR2 is LQKENI. CDR3 length: 14 residues. J gave up 2 bases and V 6 bases, and 7 bases lay outside the gene matches. CDR3 nucleotide sequence: TGTGCCAGCTCGCAAGGACAGGCCGCCTACGAGCAGTACTTC. As protein: CASSQGQAAYEQYF.

V gene TRBV5-1 combines with J gene TRBJ2-3; no reliable D call. The CDR3 sequence is 13 residues long. Germline CDR1 is SGHRS and CDR2 is YFSETQ. Trimming took off 3 bases at V and 0 bases at J, with 5 bases between the two ends. This CDR3 reads CASSSLSTDTQYF. The DNA for the CDR3 is TGCGCCAGCAGCTCCTTAAGCACAGATACGCAGTATTTT.

This chain joins TRBV7-6 and TRBJ2-7, with no clear D. The CDR3 loop spans 13 amino acids. The V end was cut by 1 base, the J end by 3 bases, with 7 bases between. CDR1 and CDR2 (germline): SGHVS, FNYEAQ. This CDR3 reads CASSLGAGYEQYF. The DNA of the CDR3 is TGTGCCAGCAGCTTAGGGGCAGGCTACGAGCAGTACTTC.

The chain combines TRBV20-1 with TRBJ1-1; no definite D call. Germline V gene data show CDR1 as DFQATT and CDR2 as SNEGSKA (reference sequence). The length of the CDR3 is 11 residues. The CDR3 DNA reads TGCAGAGCCGCGGGTCTGACTGAAGCTTTCTTT. Translating gives CRAAGLTEAFF.

The V gene is TRBV13, the J gene TRBJ1-3, with D possibly TRBD1 on 6 matching bases. The V gene lost 5 bases and the J gene lost 4 bases, with 15 bases spanning the gap. This CDR3 has 15 residues. CDR1 PRHDT and CDR2 FYEKMQ come from the germline V gene (reference sequence). The CDR3 nucleotides read TGTGCCAGCAGCCACAGGGTTGGGGCCGGAAACACCATATATTTT. This codes for CASSHRVGAGNTIYF.

This chain connects TRBV27 to TRBJ2-3; D gene ambiguous. Trimming removed 3 bases at V and 4 bases at J, with 5 bases between. Looked up from germline, CDR1 is MNHEY and CDR2 is SMNVEV (reference sequence). CDR3 size: 12 residues. The CDR3: CASSFSADTQYF. The CDR3 coding sequence is TGTGCCAGCAGTTTTTCTGCAGATACGCAGTATTTT.

This clone was picked up one time. This chain uses TRBV11-2 with TRBJ1-1, with a possible D match to TRBD1 (5 bases). The CDR3 is 15 residues long. Germline CDR1 is SGHAT and CDR2 is FQNNGV. The germline V and J ends were trimmed by 7 bases and 0 bases, with 15 bases remaining between them. CDR3 residues: CASTGGGRLNTEAFF. CDR3 sequence (DNA): TGTGCCAGCACGGGCGGGGGTCGGTTGAACACTGAAGCTTTCTTT.

This chain joins TRBV4-1 and TRBJ2-3; D possibly corresponds to TRBD2 (5 bases). CDR1 and CDR2 (germline): MGHRA, YSYEKL. The CDR3 contains 13 residues. V lost 0 bases and J 9 bases, leaving 10 bases between the germline ends. Here the CDR3 reads CASSQDRGYTQYF. The CDR3 bases are TGCGCCAGCAGCCAAGATCGAGGGTACACGCAGTATTTT.

This chain's CDR3 is CASSEGRQAEAFF. As DNA, the CDR3 is TGTGCCAGCAGTGAGGGGAGGCAGGCTGAAGCTTTCTTT. The gene calls are TRBV6-1 and TRBJ1-1; D not resolved. CDR1 is MNHNS and CDR2 is SASEGT in the germline V gene. The CDR3 extends over 13 amino acids. V lost 3 bases and J lost 6, with 11 bases in between.